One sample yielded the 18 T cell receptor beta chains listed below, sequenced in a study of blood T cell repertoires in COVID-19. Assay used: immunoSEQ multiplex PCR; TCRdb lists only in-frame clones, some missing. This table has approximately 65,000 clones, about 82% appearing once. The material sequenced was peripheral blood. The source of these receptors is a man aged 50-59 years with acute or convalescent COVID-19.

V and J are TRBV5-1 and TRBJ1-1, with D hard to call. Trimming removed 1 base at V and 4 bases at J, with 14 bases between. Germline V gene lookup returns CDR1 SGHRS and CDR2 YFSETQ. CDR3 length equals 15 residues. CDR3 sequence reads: CASSLLRESGTEAFF. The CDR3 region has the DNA TGCGCCAGCAGCTTGCTTCGGGAATCAGGCACTGAAGCTTTCTTT.

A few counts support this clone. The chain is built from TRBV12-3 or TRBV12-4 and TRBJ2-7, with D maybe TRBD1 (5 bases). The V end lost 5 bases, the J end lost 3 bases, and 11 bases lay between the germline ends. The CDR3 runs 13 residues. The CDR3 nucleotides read TGTGCCAGCAGTCCTAGACAGTACTACGAGCAGTACTTC. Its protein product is CASSPRQYYEQYF.

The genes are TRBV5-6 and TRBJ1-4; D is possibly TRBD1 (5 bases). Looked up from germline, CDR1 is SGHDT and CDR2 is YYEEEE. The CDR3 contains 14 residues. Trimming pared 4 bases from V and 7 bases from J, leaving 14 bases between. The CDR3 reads CASSRWGGSEKLFF. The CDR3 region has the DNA TGTGCCAGCAGCAGGTGGGGGGGTTCTGAAAAACTGTTTTTT. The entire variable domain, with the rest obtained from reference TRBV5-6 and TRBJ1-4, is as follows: DAGVTQSPTHLIKTRGQQVTLRCSPKSGHDTVSWYQQALGQGPQFIFQYYEEEERQRGNFPDRFSGHQFPNYSSELNVNALLLGDSALYLCASSRWGGSEKLFFGSGTQLSVL.

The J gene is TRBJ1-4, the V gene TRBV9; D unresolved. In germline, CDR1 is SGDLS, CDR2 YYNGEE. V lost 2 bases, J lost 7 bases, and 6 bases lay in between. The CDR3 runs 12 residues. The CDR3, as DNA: TGTGCCAGCAGCGTGGAGGGTGAAAAACTGTTTTTT. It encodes CASSVEGEKLFF. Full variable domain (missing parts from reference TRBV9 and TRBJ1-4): DSGVTQTPKHLITATGQRVTLRCSPRSGDLSVYWYQQSLDQGLQFLIQYYNGEERAKGNILERFSAQQFPDLHSELNLSSLELGDSALYFCASSVEGEKLFFGSGTQLSVL.

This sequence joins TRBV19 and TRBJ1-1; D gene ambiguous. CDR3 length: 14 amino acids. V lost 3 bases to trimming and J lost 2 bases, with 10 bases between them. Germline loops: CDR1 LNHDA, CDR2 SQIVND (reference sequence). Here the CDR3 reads CASSIPRGNTEAFF. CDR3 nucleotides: TGTGCCAGTAGTATCCCACGGGGAAACACTGAAGCTTTCTTT.

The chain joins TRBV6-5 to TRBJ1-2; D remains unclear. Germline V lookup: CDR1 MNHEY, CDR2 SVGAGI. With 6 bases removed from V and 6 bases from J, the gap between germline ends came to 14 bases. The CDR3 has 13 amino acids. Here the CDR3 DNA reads TGTGCCAGCAGACCCTACAGACCTAATGGCTACACCTTC. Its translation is CASRPYRPNGYTF.

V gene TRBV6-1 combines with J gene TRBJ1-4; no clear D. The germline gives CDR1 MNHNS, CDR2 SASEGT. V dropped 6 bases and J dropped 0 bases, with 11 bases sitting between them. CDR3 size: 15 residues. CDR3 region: CASSRLLATNEKLFF. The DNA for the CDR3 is TGTGCCAGCAGCCGACTATTGGCAACTAATGAAAAACTGTTTTTT.

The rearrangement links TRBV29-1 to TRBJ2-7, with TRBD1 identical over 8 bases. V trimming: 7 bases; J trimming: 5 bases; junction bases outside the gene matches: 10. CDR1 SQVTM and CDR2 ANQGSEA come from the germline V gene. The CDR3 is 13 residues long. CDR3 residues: CSADRGNSDEQYF. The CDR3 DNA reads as TGCAGCGCTGACAGGGGTAATTCGGACGAGCAGTACTTC.

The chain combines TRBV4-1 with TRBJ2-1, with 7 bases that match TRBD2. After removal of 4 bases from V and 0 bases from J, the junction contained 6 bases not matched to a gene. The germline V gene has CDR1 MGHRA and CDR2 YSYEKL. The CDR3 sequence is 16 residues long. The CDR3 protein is CASSPGGGGSYNEQFF. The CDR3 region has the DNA TGCGCCAGCAGCCCAGGAGGCGGGGGCTCCTACAATGAGCAGTTCTTC.

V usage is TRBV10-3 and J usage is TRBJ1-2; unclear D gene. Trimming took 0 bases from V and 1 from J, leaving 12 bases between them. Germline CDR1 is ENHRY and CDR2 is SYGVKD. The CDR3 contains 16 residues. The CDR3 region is CAISESGGGLNYGYTF. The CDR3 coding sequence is TGTGCCATCAGTGAGTCGGGAGGAGGGCTTAACTATGGCTACACCTTC.

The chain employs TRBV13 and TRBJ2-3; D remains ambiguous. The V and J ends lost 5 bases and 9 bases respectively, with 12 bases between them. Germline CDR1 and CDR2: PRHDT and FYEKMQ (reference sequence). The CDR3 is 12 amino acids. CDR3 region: CASSELLSTQYF. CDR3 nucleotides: TGTGCCAGCAGCGAGCTCCTGTCGACGCAGTATTTT.

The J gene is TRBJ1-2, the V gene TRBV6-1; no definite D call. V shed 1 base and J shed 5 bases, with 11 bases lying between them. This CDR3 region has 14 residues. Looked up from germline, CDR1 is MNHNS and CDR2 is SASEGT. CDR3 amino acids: CASSEGSTQYGYTF. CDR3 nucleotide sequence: TGTGCCAGCAGTGAAGGCAGTACCCAATATGGCTACACCTTC.

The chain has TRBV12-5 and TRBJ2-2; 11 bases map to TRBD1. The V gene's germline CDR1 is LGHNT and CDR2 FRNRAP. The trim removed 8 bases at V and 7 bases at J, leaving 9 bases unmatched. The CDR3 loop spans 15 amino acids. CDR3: CASRPGQGVHGELFF. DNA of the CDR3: TGTGCTAGTAGACCGGGACAGGGGGTTCACGGGGAGCTGTTTTTT.

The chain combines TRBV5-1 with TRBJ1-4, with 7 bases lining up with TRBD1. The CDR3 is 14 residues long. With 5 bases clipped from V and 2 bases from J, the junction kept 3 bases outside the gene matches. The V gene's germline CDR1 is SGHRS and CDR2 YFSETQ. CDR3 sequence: CASSEGATNEKLFF. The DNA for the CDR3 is TGCGCCAGCAGTGAGGGGGCGACTAATGAAAAACTGTTTTTT.

CDR3 in amino acids: CASSHGGSGEGPDTQYF. The CDR3 DNA is TGTGCCAGCTCCCACGGGGGAAGCGGTGAGGGTCCAGATACGCAGTATTTT. The chain links TRBV18 to TRBJ2-3, with a possible D match to TRBD2 (6 bases). The CDR3 sequence is 17 residues long. The V and J ends lost 6 bases and 4 bases respectively, with 23 bases between them. Germline-derived CDR1 and CDR2 are KGHSH and LQKENI.

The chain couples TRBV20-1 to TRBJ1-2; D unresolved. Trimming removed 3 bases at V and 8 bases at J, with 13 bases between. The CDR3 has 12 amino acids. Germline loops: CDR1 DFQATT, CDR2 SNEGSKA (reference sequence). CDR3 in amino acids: CSASPGIGGYTF. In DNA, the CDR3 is TGCAGTGCTAGTCCGGGTATAGGAGGCTACACCTTC.

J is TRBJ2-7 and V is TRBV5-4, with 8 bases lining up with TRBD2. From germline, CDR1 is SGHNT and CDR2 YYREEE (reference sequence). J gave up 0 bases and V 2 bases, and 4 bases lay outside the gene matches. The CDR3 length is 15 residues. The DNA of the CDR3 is TGTGCCAGCAGCTTTAAGGCGGGAGGCTCCTACGAGCAGTACTTC. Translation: CASSFKAGGSYEQYF.

The CDR3 region has the DNA TGTGCCAGCAGCCAAGAACAGGGGGGGAACTATGGCTACACCTTC. As protein: CASSQEQGGNYGYTF. This rearrangement joins TRBV3-1 (or the pseudogene TRBV3-2) to TRBJ1-2; 8 nucleotides line up with TRBD1. V dropped 0 bases and J dropped 2; count of bases not matched to a gene: 2. This CDR3 spans 15 amino acids. Germline V gives CDR1 LGHDT, CDR2 YNNKEL (reference sequence).